These 24 T cell receptor beta chains originate from one sample sequenced in a study of long-term antiretroviral therapy in people with HIV. The immunoSEQ assay was v3.0, run at survey level. This table comes from immunoSEQ multiplex PCR, and its TCRdb copy is limited to in-frame clones, with some not included. The table includes about 39,000 clones, roughly 90% detected once. The sample consisted of unsorted PBMCs, taken just before starting antiretroviral therapy. The receptors derive from a woman aged 18-29 years with HIV.

As for this clone: At one boundary the junction diverges from the germline segment, which might be a read error. The V gene is TRBV13, the J gene TRBJ2-4; D call uncertain. This CDR3 is built from 12 residues. Germline CDR1 reads PRHDT; CDR2 reads FYEKMQ (reference sequence). The CDR3 DNA sequence: TGTGCCAGCAGCCTAGGACGGGACATTCAGTACTTC. Encoded protein: CASSLGRDIQYF.

This chain joins TRBV11-3 and TRBJ2-2; no clear D gene. CDR1 is SGHNT, CDR2 YENEEA, per germline. The ends were cut back, 5 bases at V and 4 bases at J, with 8 bases in the middle. The CDR3 has 13 residues. CDR3 amino acids: CASSPTPTGELFF. Here the CDR3 DNA reads TGTGCCAGCAGCCCAACGCCCACCGGGGAGCTGTTTTTT.

The V gene is TRBV20-1, the J gene TRBJ2-7, with D perhaps being TRBD1 or TRBD2 (5 bases each). Germline V gene data show CDR1 as DFQATT and CDR2 as SNEGSKA (reference sequence). V was pared by 6 bases and J by 11 bases, with 17 bases between. The CDR3 runs 11 residues. The chain's CDR3 is CSAGAGTEEYF. The CDR3 DNA sequence: TGCAGTGCCGGGGCCGGGACGGAGGAGTACTTC.

The gene calls are TRBV27 and TRBJ1-1; no clear D. The ends were cut back, 5 bases at V and 4 bases at J, with 2 bases in the middle. Germline V gene lookup returns CDR1 MNHEY and CDR2 SMNVEV (reference sequence). The CDR3 spans 10 residues. The CDR3 nucleotides are TGTGCCAGCAGTCTCACTGAAGCTTTCTTT. Amino acids: CASSLTEAFF.

The J gene is TRBJ2-2, the V gene TRBV7-9; no firm D call. Trimming took 3 bases from V and 4 from J, leaving 9 bases between them. Germline lookup yields CDR1 SEHNR and CDR2 FQNEAQ (reference sequence). The CDR3 length is 14 residues. This CDR3 is CASSFLGSTGELFF. The CDR3 region has the DNA TGTGCCAGCAGCTTTCTAGGTTCCACCGGGGAGCTGTTTTTT. The entire variable domain, with the rest obtained from reference TRBV7-9 and TRBJ2-2, is as follows: DTGVSQNPRHKITKRGQNVTFRCDPISEHNRLYWYRQTLGQGPEFLTYFQNEAQLEKSRLLSDRFSAERPKGSFSTLEIQRTEQGDSAMYLCASSFLGSTGELFFGEGSRLTVL.

V gene TRBV6-1 combines with J gene TRBJ2-7; 8 nucleotides match TRBD1. Unmatched junction bases numbered 5, after V lost 3 bases and J lost 4 bases. The CDR3 spans 14 residues. CDR1 is MNHNS and CDR2 is SASEGT in the germline V gene. DNA of the CDR3: TGTGCCAGCAGTGACAGGGGGCAAGTATACGAGCAGTACTTC. Its protein product is CASSDRGQVYEQYF.

The V call is TRBV12-5, the J call TRBJ1-1; D uncertain. Looked up from germline, CDR1 is LGHNT and CDR2 is FRNRAP. Trimming stripped 2 bases from V and 3 bases from J, with 19 bases between. The CDR3 contains 17 residues. In nucleotides, the CDR3 is TGTGCTAGTGGTTTGATGTTAGCGGGCCGGGAGCACACTGAAGCTTTCTTT. This gives the protein CASGLMLAGREHTEAFF. The entire variable domain, with the rest obtained from reference TRBV12-5 and TRBJ1-1, is as follows: DARVTQTPRHKVTEMGQEVTMRCQPILGHNTVFWYRQTMMQGLELLAYFRNRAPLDDSGMPKDRFSAEMPDATLATLKIQPSEPRDSAVYFCASGLMLAGREHTEAFFGQGTRLTVV.

The rearrangement uses TRBV7-2 and TRBJ2-3; the match to TRBD2 covers 10 bases. Unmatched junction bases numbered 8, after V lost 3 bases and J lost 8 bases. Germline assignment: CDR1 SGHTA and CDR2 FQGNSA. CDR3 length: 15 residues. The CDR3 DNA reads TGTGCCAGCAGCTTTAGCGGGAGGTTCGCGAGTACGCAGTATTTT. Translated, it gives CASSFSGRFASTQYF.

This clone appeared once. V and J are TRBV14 and TRBJ2-3, with D possibly TRBD1 on 5 matching bases. CDR3 length: 16 amino acids. V was clipped by 2 bases and J by 4 bases, with 16 bases between them. Germline CDR1 SGHDN, CDR2 FVKESK. CDR3 sequence reads: CASSQPTTAVPDTQYF. The CDR3 nucleotides read TGTGCCAGCAGCCAACCAACGACAGCAGTCCCAGATACGCAGTATTTT.

The gene calls are TRBV28 and TRBJ2-2; TRBD2 matches 12 bases. The CDR3 loop spans 18 amino acids. V lost 3 bases to trimming and J lost 1 base; unmatched junction nucleotides: 6. The V gene's germline CDR1 is MDHEN and CDR2 SYDVKM. The CDR3 DNA reads as TGTGCCAGCAGTTTCCCGAGACTAGCGGGAGTGAACACCGGGGAGCTGTTTTTT. This translates into CASSFPRLAGVNTGELFF.

In this sample, this clone turned up a few times. The chain combines TRBV10-1 with TRBJ2-2, with 7 bases identical to TRBD1. Germline V gene sequence: CDR1 WNHNN, CDR2 SYGVQD (reference sequence). This CDR3 contains 14 residues. Trimming took 3 bases from V and 6 from J; bases not matched to a gene: 4. The DNA for the CDR3 is TGCGCCAGCAGTGATGACAGGGTGTCCGGGGAGCTGTTTTTT. Its protein product is CASSDDRVSGELFF.

This chain joins TRBV25-1 and TRBJ1-1, with a possible D match to TRBD1 (5 bases). The CDR3 is made up of 11 amino acids. V was cut by 3 bases and J by 10 bases, with 9 bases left in between. Germline V gene sequence: CDR1 MGHDK, CDR2 SYGVNS. This CDR3 reads CASSDLGGAFF. CDR3 nucleotides: TGTGCCAGCAGTGACCTGGGGGGAGCTTTCTTT.

This chain joins TRBV9 and TRBJ2-7; 11 nucleotides line up with TRBD1. The germline V gene encodes CDR1 SGDLS and CDR2 YYNGEE. The CDR3 runs to 12 residues. V was clipped by 7 bases and J by 4 bases; unmatched bases: 1. CDR3 sequence reads: CASGQGAYEQYF. The CDR3, as DNA: TGTGCCAGCGGACAGGGGGCTTACGAGCAGTACTTC.

V usage is TRBV11-3 and J usage is TRBJ2-1, with D possibly being TRBD1 or TRBD2 (7 bases each). The germline V and J ends were trimmed by 0 bases and 9 bases, with 21 bases remaining between them. In germline, CDR1 is SGHNT, CDR2 YENEEA. This CDR3 spans 17 amino acids. CDR3 in DNA: TGTGCCAGCAGCTTAGATAGGCGGCAGGGAGGGGGCGGTGAGCAGTTCTTC. It is translated as CASSLDRRQGGGGEQFF.

The chain joins TRBV28 to TRBJ2-2; a possible D gene is TRBD1 (5 bases). The germline V and J ends were trimmed by 4 bases and 7 bases, with 16 bases remaining between them. Germline V gene lookup returns CDR1 MDHEN and CDR2 SYDVKM. CDR3 size: 15 residues. The CDR3 loop reads CASSYRQGSFGELFF. In DNA form, the CDR3 reads TGTGCCAGCAGTTATAGGCAGGGATCGTTCGGGGAGCTGTTTTTT.

The chain recombines TRBV9 with TRBJ2-3, with D maybe TRBD1 (6 bases). V lost 5 bases and J lost 0, with 13 bases in between. Germline loops: CDR1 SGDLS, CDR2 YYNGEE. This CDR3 is built from 15 residues. The CDR3 protein is CASRRDTSSTDTQYF. CDR3 DNA: TGTGCCAGCAGGAGGGACACCTCTAGCACAGATACGCAGTATTTT.

The chain joins TRBV9 to TRBJ1-2; 9 positions match TRBD1. With 2 bases clipped from V and 8 bases from J, the junction kept 10 bases outside the gene matches. Germline V gene data show CDR1 as SGDLS and CDR2 as YYNGEE. The CDR3 spans 15 residues. CDR3 in amino acids: CASSVLTGGAGGYTF. The CDR3 DNA reads TGTGCCAGCAGCGTCCTAACAGGGGGCGCCGGGGGCTACACCTTC.

The chain combines TRBV5-5 with TRBJ2-1; no reliable D call. The CDR3 sequence is 13 residues long. Per germline, CDR1 SGHKS and CDR2 YYEKEE (reference sequence). V was trimmed by 0 bases and J by 6 bases, leaving 7 bases between them. DNA of the CDR3: TGTGCCAGCAGCTTGGGGGCTGGCAATGAGCAGTTCTTC. Amino acid sequence: CASSLGAGNEQFF.

This chain joins TRBV7-2 and TRBJ2-7; TRBD2 aligns across 9 bases. From germline, CDR1 is SGHTA and CDR2 FQGNSA. The V segment lost 0 bases and the J segment 6 bases; nucleotides outside the gene matches: 3. The CDR3 consists of 14 residues. CDR3 protein: CASSLAAGGPEQYF. The CDR3 coding sequence is TGTGCCAGCAGCTTAGCTGCGGGAGGGCCCGAGCAGTACTTC.

V usage is TRBV6-5 and J usage is TRBJ2-7; D gene ambiguous. Trimming took off 5 bases at V and 2 bases at J, with 10 bases between the two ends. Germline-derived CDR1 and CDR2 are MNHEY and SVGAGI. This CDR3 spans 13 amino acids. DNA of the CDR3: TGTGCCAGCAGTCCCCAGGCCCCCTACGAGCAGTACTTC. Its translation: CASSPQAPYEQYF.

The chain joins TRBV5-5 to TRBJ2-7; 12 bases map to TRBD2. After removal of 4 bases from V and 1 base from J, the junction contained 6 bases not matched to a gene. Germline CDR1 is SGHKS and CDR2 is YYEKEE (reference sequence). This CDR3 contains 16 residues. The CDR3 DNA reads as TGTGCCAGCAGCGTACCGACTAGCGGGAGTTCCTACGAGCAGTACTTC. Protein: CASSVPTSGSSYEQYF. Looking up the rest from reference TRBV5-5 and TRBJ2-7 gives the full variable domain: DAGVTQSPTHLIKTRGQQVTLRCSPISGHKSVSWYQQVLGQGPQFIFQYYEKEERGRGNFPDRFSARQFPNYSSELNVNALLLGDSALYLCASSVPTSGSSYEQYFGPGTRLTVT.

The rearrangement uses TRBV4-3 and TRBJ2-7, with 9 bases lining up with TRBD1. The V segment lost 0 bases and the J segment 6 bases; nucleotides outside the gene matches: 3. Germline CDR1 is LGHNA and CDR2 is YSLEER. The CDR3 totals 14 residues. In DNA, the CDR3 is TGCGCCAGCAGCCAAGAGGGACAGGGTAGCGAGCAGTACTTC. This encodes CASSQEGQGSEQYF.

The chain links TRBV10-1 to TRBJ2-5, with TRBD1 as a possible D gene (6 bases). Germline-derived CDR1 and CDR2 are WNHNN and SYGVQD (reference sequence). This CDR3 comprises 13 residues. The V gene lost 6 bases and the J gene lost 1 base, with 9 bases spanning the gap. In DNA, the CDR3 is TGCGCCAGCAGCCCGGACAGCCAAGAGACCCAGTACTTC. Translating it yields CASSPDSQETQYF.

The chain employs TRBV6-5 and TRBJ1-2; the match to TRBD1 covers 11 bases. V lost 4 bases, J lost 8 bases, and 9 bases stayed unmatched. The CDR3 has 15 residues. CDR1 and CDR2 from the germline V gene are MNHEY and SVGAGI. CDR3 region: CASSFLDRGLLGYTF. CDR3 DNA: TGTGCCAGCAGTTTCCTGGACAGGGGGCTCTTGGGCTACACCTTC.